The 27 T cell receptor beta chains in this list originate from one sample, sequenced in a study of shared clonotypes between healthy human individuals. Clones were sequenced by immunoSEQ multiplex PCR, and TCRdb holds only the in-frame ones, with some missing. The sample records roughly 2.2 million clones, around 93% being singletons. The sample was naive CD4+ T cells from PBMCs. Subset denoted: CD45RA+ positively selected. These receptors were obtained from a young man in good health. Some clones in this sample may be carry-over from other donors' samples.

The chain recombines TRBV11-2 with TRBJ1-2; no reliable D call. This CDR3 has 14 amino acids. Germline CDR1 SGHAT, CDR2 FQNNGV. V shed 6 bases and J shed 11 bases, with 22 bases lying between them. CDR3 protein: CASRSNMGGMGYTF. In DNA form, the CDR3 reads TGTGCCAGCAGAAGTAACATGGGTGGAATGGGGTACACCTTC.

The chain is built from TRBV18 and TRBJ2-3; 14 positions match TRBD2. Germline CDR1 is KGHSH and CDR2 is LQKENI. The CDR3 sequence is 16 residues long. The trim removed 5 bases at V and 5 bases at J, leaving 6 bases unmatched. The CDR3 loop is CASSARLAGGLDTQYF. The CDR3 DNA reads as TGTGCCAGCTCAGCTCGACTAGCGGGAGGGCTAGATACGCAGTATTTT.

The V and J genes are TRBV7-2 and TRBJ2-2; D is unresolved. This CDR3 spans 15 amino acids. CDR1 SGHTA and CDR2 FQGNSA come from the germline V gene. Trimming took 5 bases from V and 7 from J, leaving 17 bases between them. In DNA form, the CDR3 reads TGTGCCAGCAGCCTGACTCCTCCCCCGGGCGGGGAGCTGTTTTTT. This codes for CASSLTPPPGGELFF.

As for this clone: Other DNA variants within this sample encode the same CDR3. The CDR3 DNA is TGTGCCAGCAGCGGACAGCTTAACACTGAAGCTTTCTTT. It specifies CASSGQLNTEAFF. V usage is TRBV28 and J usage is TRBJ1-1, with D possibly TRBD1 on 6 matching bases. Trimming stripped 6 bases from V and 2 bases from J, with 10 bases between. CDR1 and CDR2 (germline): MDHEN, SYDVKM. The CDR3 is 13 residues long.

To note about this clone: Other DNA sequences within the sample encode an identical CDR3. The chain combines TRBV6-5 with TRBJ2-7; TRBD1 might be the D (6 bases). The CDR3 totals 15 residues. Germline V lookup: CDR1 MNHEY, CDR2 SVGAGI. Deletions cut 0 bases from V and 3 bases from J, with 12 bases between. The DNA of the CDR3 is TGTGCCAGCAGTTACTCGAATACAGGGAGCTACGAGCAGTACTTC. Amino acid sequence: CASSYSNTGSYEQYF.

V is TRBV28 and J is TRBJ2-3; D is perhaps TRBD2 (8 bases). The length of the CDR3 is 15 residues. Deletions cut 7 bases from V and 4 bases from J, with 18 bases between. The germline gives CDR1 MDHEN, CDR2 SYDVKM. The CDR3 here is CASISGGTRPDTQYF. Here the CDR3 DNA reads TGTGCCAGCATCTCAGGGGGGACTAGACCAGATACGCAGTATTTT.

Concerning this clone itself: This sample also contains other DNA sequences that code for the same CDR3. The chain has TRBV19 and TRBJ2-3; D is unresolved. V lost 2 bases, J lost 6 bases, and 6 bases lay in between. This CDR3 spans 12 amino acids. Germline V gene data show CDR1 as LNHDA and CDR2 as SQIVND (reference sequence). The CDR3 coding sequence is TGTGCCAGTAGTATACGTCGGGATACGCAGTATTTT. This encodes CASSIRRDTQYF.

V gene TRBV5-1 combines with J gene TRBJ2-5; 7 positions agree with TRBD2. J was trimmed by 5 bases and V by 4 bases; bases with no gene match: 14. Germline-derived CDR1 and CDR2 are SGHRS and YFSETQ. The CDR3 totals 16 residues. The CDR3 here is CASSTGVAGEGETQYF. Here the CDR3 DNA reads TGCGCCAGCAGCACTGGGGTGGCGGGAGAGGGTGAGACCCAGTACTTC.

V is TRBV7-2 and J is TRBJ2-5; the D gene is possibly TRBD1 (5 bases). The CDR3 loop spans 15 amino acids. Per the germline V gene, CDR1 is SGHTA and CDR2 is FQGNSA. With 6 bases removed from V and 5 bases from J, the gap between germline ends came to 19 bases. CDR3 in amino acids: CASRRAWGAQETQYF. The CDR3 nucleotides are TGTGCCAGCAGGCGAGCTTGGGGCGCCCAGGAGACCCAGTACTTC.

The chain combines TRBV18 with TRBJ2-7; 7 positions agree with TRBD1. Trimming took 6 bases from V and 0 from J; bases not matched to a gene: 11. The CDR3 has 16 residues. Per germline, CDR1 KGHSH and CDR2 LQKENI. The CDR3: CASSLTGTASSYEQYF. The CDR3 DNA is TGTGCCAGCTCTCTTACTGGGACAGCGAGCTCCTACGAGCAGTACTTC.

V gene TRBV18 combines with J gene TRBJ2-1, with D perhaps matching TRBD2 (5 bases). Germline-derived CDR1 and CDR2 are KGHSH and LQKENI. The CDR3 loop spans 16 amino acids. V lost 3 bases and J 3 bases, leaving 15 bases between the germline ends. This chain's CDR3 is CASSPTFEGNYNEQFF. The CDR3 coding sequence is TGTGCCAGCTCACCGACCTTTGAGGGTAACTACAATGAGCAGTTCTTC. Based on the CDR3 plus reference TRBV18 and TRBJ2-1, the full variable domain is NAGVMQNPRHLVRRRGQEARLRCSPMKGHSHVYWYRQLPEEGLKFMVYLQKENIIDESGMPKERFSAEFPKEGPSILRIQQVVRGDSAAYFCASSPTFEGNYNEQFFGPGTRLTVL.

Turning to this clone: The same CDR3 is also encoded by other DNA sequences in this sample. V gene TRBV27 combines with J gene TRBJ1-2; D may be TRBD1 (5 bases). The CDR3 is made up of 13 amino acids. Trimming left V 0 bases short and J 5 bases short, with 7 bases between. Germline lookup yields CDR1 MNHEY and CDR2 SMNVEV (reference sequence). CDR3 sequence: CASSLSGRYGYTF. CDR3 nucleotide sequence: TGTGCCAGCAGTTTATCGGGACGGTATGGCTACACCTTC.

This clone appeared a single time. For the CDR3, the DNA is TGTGCCAGCAGCCGAACAGGGGTCCTGACTTTC. It codes for CASSRTGVLTF. The chain joins TRBV7-9 to TRBJ2-6, with D possibly TRBD1 on 6 matching bases. V lost 5 bases and J lost 13, with 9 bases in between. The CDR3 covers 11 residues. CDR1 is SEHNR and CDR2 is FQNEAQ in the germline V gene (reference sequence).

CDR3 loop: CASSEARAGRIMIAKNIQYF. The CDR3 coding sequence is TGTGCCAGCAGTGAAGCGCGGGCAGGCCGTATAATGATAGCCAAAAACATTCAGTACTTC. The J gene is TRBJ2-4, the V gene TRBV2; D perhaps matches TRBD2 (5 bases). The CDR3 has 20 amino acids. Germline loops: CDR1 SNHLY, CDR2 FYNNEI. The ends were cut back, 0 bases at V and 0 bases at J, with 21 bases in the middle.

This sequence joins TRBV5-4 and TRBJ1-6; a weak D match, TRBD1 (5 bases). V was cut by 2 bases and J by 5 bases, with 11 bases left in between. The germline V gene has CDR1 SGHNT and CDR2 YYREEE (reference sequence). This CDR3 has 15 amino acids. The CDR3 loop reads CASSFSGRNNSPLHF. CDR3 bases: TGTGCCAGCAGCTTTTCGGGACGGAATAATTCACCCCTCCACTTT. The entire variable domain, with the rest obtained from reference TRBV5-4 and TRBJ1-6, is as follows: ETGVTQSPTHLIKTRGQQVTLRCSSQSGHNTVSWYQQALGQGPQFIFQYYREEENGRGNFPPRFSGLQFPNYSSELNVNALELDDSALYLCASSFSGRNNSPLHFGNGTRLTVT.

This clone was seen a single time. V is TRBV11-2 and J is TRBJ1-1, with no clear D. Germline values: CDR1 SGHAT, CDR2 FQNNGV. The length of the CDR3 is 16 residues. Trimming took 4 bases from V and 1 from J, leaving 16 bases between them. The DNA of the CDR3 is TGTGCCAGCAGCTCCCCGACGGGAGTTAGGAACACTGAAGCTTTCTTT. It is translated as CASSSPTGVRNTEAFF.

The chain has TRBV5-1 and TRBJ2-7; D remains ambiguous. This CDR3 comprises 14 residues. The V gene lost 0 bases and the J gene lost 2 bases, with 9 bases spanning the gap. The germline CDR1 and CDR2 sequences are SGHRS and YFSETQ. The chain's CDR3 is CASSLGSAAYEQYF. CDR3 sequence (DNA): TGCGCCAGCAGCTTGGGATCCGCGGCCTACGAGCAGTACTTC.

CDR3 sequence reads: CASSLDAATEAFF. In nucleotides, the CDR3 is TGTGCCAGCAGCTTAGATGCGGCTACTGAAGCTTTCTTT. The rearrangement joins TRBV7-3 to TRBJ1-1; D is undetermined. The CDR3 runs 13 residues. Trimming pared 2 bases from V and 5 bases from J, leaving 9 bases between. The V gene's germline CDR1 is SGHTA and CDR2 FQGTGA.

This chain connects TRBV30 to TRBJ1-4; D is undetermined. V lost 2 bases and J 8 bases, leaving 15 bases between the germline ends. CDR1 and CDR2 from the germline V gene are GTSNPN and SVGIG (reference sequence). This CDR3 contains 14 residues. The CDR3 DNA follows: TGTGCCTGGAGTCCCGGCACCGTTGGGGAAAAACTGTTTTTT. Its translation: CAWSPGTVGEKLFF.

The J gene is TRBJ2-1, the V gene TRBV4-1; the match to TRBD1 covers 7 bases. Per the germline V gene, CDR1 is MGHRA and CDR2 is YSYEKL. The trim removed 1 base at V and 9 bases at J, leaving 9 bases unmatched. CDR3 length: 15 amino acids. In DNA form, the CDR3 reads TGCGCCAGCAGCCAAGTTGTGGGGACAGTTGGTGAGCAGTTCTTC. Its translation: CASSQVVGTVGEQFF.

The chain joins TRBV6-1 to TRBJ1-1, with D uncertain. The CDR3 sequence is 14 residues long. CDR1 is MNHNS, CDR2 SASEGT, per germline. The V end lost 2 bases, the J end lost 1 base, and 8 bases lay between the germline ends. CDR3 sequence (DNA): TGTGCCAGCAGTGAACATAAGCCGAACACTGAAGCTTTCTTT. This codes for CASSEHKPNTEAFF.

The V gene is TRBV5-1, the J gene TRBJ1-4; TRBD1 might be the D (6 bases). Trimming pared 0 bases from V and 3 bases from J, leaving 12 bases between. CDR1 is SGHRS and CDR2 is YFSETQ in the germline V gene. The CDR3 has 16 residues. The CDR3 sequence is CASSLGGGEANEKLFF. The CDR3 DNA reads TGCGCCAGCAGCTTGGGGGGGGGCGAGGCTAATGAAAAACTGTTTTTT. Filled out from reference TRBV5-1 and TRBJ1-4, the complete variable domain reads KAGVTQTPRYLIKTRGQQVTLSCSPISGHRSVSWYQQTPGQGLQFLFEYFSETQRNKGNFPGRFSGRQFSNSRSEMNVSTLELGDSALYLCASSLGGGEANEKLFFGSGTQLSVL.

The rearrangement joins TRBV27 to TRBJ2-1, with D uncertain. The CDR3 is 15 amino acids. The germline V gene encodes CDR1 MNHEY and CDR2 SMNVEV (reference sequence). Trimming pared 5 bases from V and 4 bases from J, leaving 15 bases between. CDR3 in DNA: TGTGCCAGCAGTCCCCTGGCGACTGGGTACAATGAGCAGTTCTTC. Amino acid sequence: CASSPLATGYNEQFF.

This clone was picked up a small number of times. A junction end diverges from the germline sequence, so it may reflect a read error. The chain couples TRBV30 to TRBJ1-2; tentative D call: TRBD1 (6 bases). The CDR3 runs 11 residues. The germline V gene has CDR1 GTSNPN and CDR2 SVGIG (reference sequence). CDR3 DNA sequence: TGTGCCTGGAAGGGGGAAAGGCTCTATCGCTTC. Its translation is CAWKGERLYRF.

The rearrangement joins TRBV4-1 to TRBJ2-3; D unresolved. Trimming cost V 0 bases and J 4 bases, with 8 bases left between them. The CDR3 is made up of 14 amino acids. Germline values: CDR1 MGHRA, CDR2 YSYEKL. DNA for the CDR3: TGCGCCAGCAGCCAAGATCCCGCGGCAGATACGCAGTATTTT. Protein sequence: CASSQDPAADTQYF.

The CDR3 nucleotides read TGCGCCAGCAGCCAAGCCTTTAGGGAGGGAGGCTACACCTTC. It encodes CASSQAFREGGYTF. This rearrangement joins TRBV4-1 to TRBJ1-2; D unresolved. Trimming shortened V by 1 base and J by 8 bases, and 14 bases separated the two germline ends. CDR1 is MGHRA, CDR2 YSYEKL, per germline. There are 14 residues in the CDR3.

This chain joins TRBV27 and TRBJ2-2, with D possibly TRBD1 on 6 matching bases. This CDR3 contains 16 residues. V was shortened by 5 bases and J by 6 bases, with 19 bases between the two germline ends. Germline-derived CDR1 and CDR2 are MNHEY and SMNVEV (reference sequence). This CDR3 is CASSKNYREGAGELFF. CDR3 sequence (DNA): TGTGCCAGCAGTAAGAATTACAGGGAAGGGGCCGGGGAGCTGTTTTTT.